This T cell receptor (beta chain) was sequenced during a study of blood T cell repertoires in COVID-19. Assay used: immunoSEQ multiplex PCR; TCRdb lists only in-frame clones, some missing. This sample has 190,000 or so clones, with 75% to 90% found just once. This CDR3 has 14 amino acids. Trimming took 2 bases from V and 0 from J, leaving 7 bases between them. CDR1 is SGHAT, CDR2 FQNNGV, per germline. The sequenced sample consisted of PBMCs or T cells enriched from blood (not recorded which). The receptor comes from a woman in her 30s who had recovered from COVID-19. The V call is TRBV11-2, the J call TRBJ1-1, with a tentative D call TRBD1 (5 bases). CDR3 sequence (DNA): TGTGCCAGCAGCTTAAAGGGGTTGAACACTGAAGCTTTCTTT. Translating gives CASSLKGLNTEAFF.